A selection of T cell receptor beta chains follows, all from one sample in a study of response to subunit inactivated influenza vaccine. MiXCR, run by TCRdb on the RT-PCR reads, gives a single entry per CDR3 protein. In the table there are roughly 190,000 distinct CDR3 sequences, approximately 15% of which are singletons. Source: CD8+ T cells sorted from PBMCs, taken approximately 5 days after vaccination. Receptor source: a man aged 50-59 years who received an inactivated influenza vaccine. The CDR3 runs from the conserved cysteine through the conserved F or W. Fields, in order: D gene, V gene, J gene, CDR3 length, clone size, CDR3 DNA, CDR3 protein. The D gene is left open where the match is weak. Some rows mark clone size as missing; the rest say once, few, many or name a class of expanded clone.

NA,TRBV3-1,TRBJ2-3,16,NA,TGTGCCAGCAGCCACGGAATTAGGGGGGGCACAGATACGCAGTATTTT,CASSHGIRGGTDTQYF
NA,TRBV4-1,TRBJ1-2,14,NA,TGCGCCAGCAGCCAAGGTACGGGAGACTATGGCTACACCTTC,CASSQGTGDYGYTF
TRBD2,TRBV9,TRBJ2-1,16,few,TGTGCCAGCAGCGTAGGAGGCGGGGGGGCTTACAATGAGCAGTTCTTC,CASSVGGGGAYNEQFF
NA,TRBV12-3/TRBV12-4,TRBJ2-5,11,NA,TGTGCCAGCAACCGTGGGGAGACCCAGTACTTC,CASNRGETQYF
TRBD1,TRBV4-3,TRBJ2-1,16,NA,TGCGCCAGCAGCCAAGCAGACAGGGCTATGTACAATGAGCAGTTCTTC,CASSQADRAMYNEQFF
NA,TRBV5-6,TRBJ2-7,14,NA,TGTGCCAGCAGCTTGGTGACAGTTCCCTACGAGCAGTACTTC,CASSLVTVPYEQYF
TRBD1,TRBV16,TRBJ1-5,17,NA,TGTGCCAGCAGCCTACATGACAGGGCTTATAGCAATCAGCCCCAGCATTTT,CASSLHDRAYSNQPQHF
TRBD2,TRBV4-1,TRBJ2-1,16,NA,TGCGCCAGCAGCCAGACCCTAGCGGGGGCTTTAAATGAGCAGTTCTTC,CASSQTLAGALNEQFF
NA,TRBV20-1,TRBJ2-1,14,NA,TGCAGTGCTAGAGATCCTAGCTCCTACAATGAGCAGTTCTTC,CSARDPSSYNEQFF
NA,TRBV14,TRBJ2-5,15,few,TGTGCCAGCAGCCTGTGGCAGGGGACCAAAGAGACCCAGTACTTC,CASSLWQGTKETQYF
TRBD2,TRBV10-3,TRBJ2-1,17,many,TGTGCCATCAGACCGGGACTAGCGGGAGTTGGGGGCAATGAGCAGTTCTTC,CAIRPGLAGVGGNEQFF
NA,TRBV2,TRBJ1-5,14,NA,TGTGCCAGCAGTGATTCGGACAGCAATCAGCCCCAGCATTTT,CASSDSDSNQPQHF
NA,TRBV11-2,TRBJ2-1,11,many,TGTGCCAGCAGACAGTACAATGAGCAGTTCTTC,CASRQYNEQFF
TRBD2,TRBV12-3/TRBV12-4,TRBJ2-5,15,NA,TGTGCCAGCAGTTTGTGGGGGACTACCCAAGAGACCCAGTACTTC,CASSLWGTTQETQYF
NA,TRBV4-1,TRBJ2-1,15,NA,TGCGCCAGCAGCCAAGAACGGAGGTCTTACAATGAGCAGTTCTTC,CASSQERRSYNEQFF
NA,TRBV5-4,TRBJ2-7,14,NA,TGTGCCAGCAGCTCGGACACTGGTGGATTGGAGCAGTACTTC,CASSSDTGGLEQYF
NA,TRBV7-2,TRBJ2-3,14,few,TGTGCCAGCAGCTTAATTCCGTTTCCAGATACGCAGTATTTT,CASSLIPFPDTQYF
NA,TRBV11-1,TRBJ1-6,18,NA,TGTGCCAGCAGCTTAGGTGGGGGGTTCTCCCTCTATAATTCACCCCTCCACTTT,CASSLGGGFSLYNSPLHF
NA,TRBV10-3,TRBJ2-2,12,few,TGTGCCATCAGTCCCGGGACTGGGGAGCTGTTTTTT,CAISPGTGELFF
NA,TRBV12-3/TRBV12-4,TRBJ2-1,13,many,TGTGCCAGCAGTTTAGCGGGGGGCCACGAGCAGTTCTTC,CASSLAGGHEQFF
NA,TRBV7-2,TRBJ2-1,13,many,TGTGCCAGCAGCTTAGGCTACTACAATGAGCAGTTCTTC,CASSLGYYNEQFF
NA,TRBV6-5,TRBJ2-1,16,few,TGTGCCAGCAGTTCTGCCTACGGAGGGGAGTACAATGAGCAGTTCTTC,CASSSAYGGEYNEQFF
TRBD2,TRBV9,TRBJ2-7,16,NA,TGTGCCAGCAGCGTAGGGGGGACTAGCGGACCCTACGAGCAGTACTTC,CASSVGGTSGPYEQYF
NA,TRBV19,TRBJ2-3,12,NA,TGTGCCAGTAGTATGGTTTTTGATACGCAGTATTTT,CASSMVFDTQYF
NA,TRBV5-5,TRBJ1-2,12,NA,TGTGCCAGCAGCTTCCTCGAGGAGGGCTACACCTTC,CASSFLEEGYTF
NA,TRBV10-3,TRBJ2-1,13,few,TGTGCCATCAGTGAAAAGAGTTACAATGAGCAGTTCTTC,CAISEKSYNEQFF
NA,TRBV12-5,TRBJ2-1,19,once,TGTGCTAGTGGTTTAATGGAGTGGAGCTTTGGGCAAGTATGGAATGAGCAGTTCTTC,CASGLMEWSFGQVWNEQFF
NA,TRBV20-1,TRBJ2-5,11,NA,TGCAGTGCTATGGGTCAGGGGACCCAGTACTTC,CSAMGQGTQYF
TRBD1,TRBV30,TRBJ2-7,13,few,TGTGCCTGGAGTGTGGGACAGAACTACGAGCAGTACTTC,CAWSVGQNYEQYF